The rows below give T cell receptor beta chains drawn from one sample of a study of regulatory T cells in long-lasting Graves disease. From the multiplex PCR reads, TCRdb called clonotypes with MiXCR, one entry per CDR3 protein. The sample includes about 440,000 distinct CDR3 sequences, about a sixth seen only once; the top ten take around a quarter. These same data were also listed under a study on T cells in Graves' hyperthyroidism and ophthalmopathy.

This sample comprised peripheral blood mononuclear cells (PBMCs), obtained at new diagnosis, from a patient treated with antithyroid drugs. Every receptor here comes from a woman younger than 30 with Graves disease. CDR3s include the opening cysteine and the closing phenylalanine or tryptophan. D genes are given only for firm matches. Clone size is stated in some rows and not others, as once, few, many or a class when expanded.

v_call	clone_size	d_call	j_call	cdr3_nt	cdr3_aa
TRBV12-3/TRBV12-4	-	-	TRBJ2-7	TGTGCCAGCAAGGTTCCGGGAGCCGCCTACGAGCAGTACTTC	CASKVPGAAYEQYF
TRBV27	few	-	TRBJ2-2	TGTGCCAGCAAGGGAAGCCAGCCGAACACCGGGGAGCTGTTTTTT	CASKGSQPNTGELFF
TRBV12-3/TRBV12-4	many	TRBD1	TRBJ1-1	TGTGCCAGCAGTCCGGACAGGGGGCATGTCACTGAAGCTTTCTTT	CASSPDRGHVTEAFF
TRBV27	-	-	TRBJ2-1	TGTGCCAGCAGTTTGTCACTGGGTATGAGCTCCTACAATGAGCAGTTCTTC	CASSLSLGMSSYNEQFF
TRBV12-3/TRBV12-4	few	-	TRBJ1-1	TGTGCCAGCAGTTTATATGGGGTCAGGGTCACTGAAGCTTTCTTT	CASSLYGVRVTEAFF
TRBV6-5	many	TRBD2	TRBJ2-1	TGTGCCAGCAGTTACGGCCTAGCGGGCAACAATGAGCAGTTCTTC	CASSYGLAGNNEQFF
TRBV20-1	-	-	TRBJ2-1	TGCAGTGCTAGTAAGACCGGCGTAAGTGCCTGGGGTGAGCAGTTCTTC	CSASKTGVSAWGEQFF
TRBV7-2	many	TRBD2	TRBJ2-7	TGTGCCAGCAGCTTAGGCCCTAGCGGGAGTTACGAGCAGTACTTC	CASSLGPSGSYEQYF
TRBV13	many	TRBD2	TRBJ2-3	TGTGCCAGCAGCTCCTCTAGCGGGAGGCTCACAGATACGCAGTATTTT	CASSSSSGRLTDTQYF
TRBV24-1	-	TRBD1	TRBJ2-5	TGTGCCACCAGTGATTTTAGAAGGGGGCTCGACCAAGAGACCCAGTACTTC	CATSDFRRGLDQETQYF
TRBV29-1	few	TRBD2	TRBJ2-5	TGCAGCGTCGGAACTAGCGGGAGTGAGACCCAGTACTTC	CSVGTSGSETQYF
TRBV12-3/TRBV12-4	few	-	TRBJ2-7	TGTGCCAGCAGTTTGAGCGATTCGGCCTTCGAGCAGTACTTC	CASSLSDSAFEQYF
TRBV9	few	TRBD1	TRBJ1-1	TGTGCCAGCAGCGTAGAAGAGGGGGCGACTGAAGCTTTCTTT	CASSVEEGATEAFF
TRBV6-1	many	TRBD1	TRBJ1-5	TGTGCCAGCAGACCCCCGGGACAGGGCAATCAGCCCCAGCATTTT	CASRPPGQGNQPQHF
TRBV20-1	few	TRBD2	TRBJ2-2	TGCAGTGCTAGAGCTTCGGCCCCGGGACTAGCGGGAGAGTACACCGGGGAGCTGTTTTTT	CSARASAPGLAGEYTGELFF
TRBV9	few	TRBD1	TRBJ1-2	TGTGCCAGCAGCGGGGACAGTACTAACTATGGCTACACCTTC	CASSGDSTNYGYTF
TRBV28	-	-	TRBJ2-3	TGTGCCAGCAGCCCGAAGCGGTTTGAGGTAGATACGCAGTATTTT	CASSPKRFEVDTQYF
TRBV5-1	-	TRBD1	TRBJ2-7	TGCGCCAGCAGCTTCACCGGGACAGGGGGCTACGAGCAGTACTTC	CASSFTGTGGYEQYF
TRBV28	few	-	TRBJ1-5	TGTGCCAGCAGTTCCTCCGAGCCCCAGCATTTT	CASSSSEPQHF
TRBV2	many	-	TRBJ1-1	TGTGCCAGCAGTTATGGGGGTAACACTAAAGCTTTCTTT	CASSYGGNTKAFF
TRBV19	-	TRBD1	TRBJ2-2	TGTGCCAGTAGTATTCCCGCGAGGGGACAGGGTCCCGGGGAGCTGTTTTTT	CASSIPARGQGPGELFF
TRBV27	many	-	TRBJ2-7	TGTGCCAGCAGTTCCTCCCCCACTAGTTGGAGCTCCTACGAGCAGTACTTC	CASSSSPTSWSSYEQYF
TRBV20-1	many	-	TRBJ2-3	TGCAGTGCTAGAGATCTCAGCCTAAGCACAGATACGCAGTATTTT	CSARDLSLSTDTQYF
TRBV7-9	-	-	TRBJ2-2	TGTGCCAGCAGCTTAGCGCAGAGTACCGGGGAGCTGTTTTTT	CASSLAQSTGELFF
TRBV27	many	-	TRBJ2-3	TGTGCCAGCGGTAGCTCGGCCCAGCCCACAGATACGCAGTATTTT	CASGSSAQPTDTQYF
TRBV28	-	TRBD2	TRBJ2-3	TGTGCCAGCAGTGCCGGGGCTAGCGGAACAGATACGCAGTATTTT	CASSAGASGTDTQYF
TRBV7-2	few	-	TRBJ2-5	TGTGCCAGCAGTTTCGTGGCCCAAATGAGGACACAAGAGACCCAGTACTTC	CASSFVAQMRTQETQYF
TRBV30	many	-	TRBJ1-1	TGTGCCTGGAGTGTACCCAGGACAGTAAGGGACACTGAAGCTTTCTTT	CAWSVPRTVRDTEAFF
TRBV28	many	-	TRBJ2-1	TGTGCCAGCAGTTTATTAGCGCGTGACAATGAGCAGTTCTTC	CASSLLARDNEQFF
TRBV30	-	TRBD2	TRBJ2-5	TGTGCCTGGTGTGTTACTAGCGGTGAGACCCAGTACTTC	CAWCVTSGETQYF
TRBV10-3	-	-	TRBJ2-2	TGTGCCATCAGTGGGCCCACGAACACCGGGGAGCTGTTTTTT	CAISGPTNTGELFF
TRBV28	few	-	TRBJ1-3	TGTGCCAGCAGATACTCAGGGGCCTCTGGAAACACCATATATTTT	CASRYSGASGNTIYF
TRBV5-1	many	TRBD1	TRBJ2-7	TGCGCCAGCAGCTCGAACCGGGACAGGGGGCCAAGGGAGCAGTACTTC	CASSSNRDRGPREQYF
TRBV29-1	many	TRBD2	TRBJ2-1	TGCAGCGCATCCGGGACTAGCGGGACAGGGGAGCAGTTCTTC	CSASGTSGTGEQFF
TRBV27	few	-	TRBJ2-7	TGTGCCAGCAGCTTCCGGGACCCAATGTTGGGGGAGCAGTACTTC	CASSFRDPMLGEQYF
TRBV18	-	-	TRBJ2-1	TGTGCCAGCTCACCACCGGTTTCGGGGAATGAGCAGTTCTTC	CASSPPVSGNEQFF
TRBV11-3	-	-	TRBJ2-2	TGTGCCAGCAGCTTTAACTGGGCGGGAATCACCGGGGAGCTGTTTTTT	CASSFNWAGITGELFF
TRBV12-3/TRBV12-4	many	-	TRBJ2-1	TGTGCCAGCAGTTCAGGACAAAGAGAGTTCTTC	CASSSGQREFF
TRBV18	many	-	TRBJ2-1	TGTGCCAGCTCACCACGTTTACAGGGAACTCTAATCGATGAGCAGTTCTTC	CASSPRLQGTLIDEQFF
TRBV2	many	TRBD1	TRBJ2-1	TGTGCCAGCAGTGAGGGGGACAGTTACAATGAGCAGTTCTTC	CASSEGDSYNEQFF
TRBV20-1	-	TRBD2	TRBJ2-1	TGCAGTGCTAGAGACGGACTAGCGGGAGAGAAGCAGTTCTTC	CSARDGLAGEKQFF
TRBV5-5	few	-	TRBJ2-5	TGTGCCAGCAGCTTGGAGGGGGGAAAAGAGACCCAGTACTTC	CASSLEGGKETQYF
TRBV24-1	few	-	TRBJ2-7	TGTGCCACCAGTGATTTCCTGGGGTACGAGCAGTACTTC	CATSDFLGYEQYF
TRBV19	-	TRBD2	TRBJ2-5	TGTGCCAGTAGTACCGGCGGGAGTGGGGAGACCCAGTACTTC	CASSTGGSGETQYF
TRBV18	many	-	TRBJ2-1	TGTGCCAGCACCACGGTAGTAGCAGACAATGAGCAGTTCTTC	CASTTVVADNEQFF
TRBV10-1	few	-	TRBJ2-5	TGCGCCACCGCGACGGGAGACCAAGAGACCCAGTACTTC	CATATGDQETQYF
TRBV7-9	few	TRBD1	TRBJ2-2	TGTGCCAGCAGCTTGACGACAGGGGCCGGGGAGCTGTTTTTT	CASSLTTGAGELFF